Each of the 18 T cell receptor beta chains below was sequenced from the same sample in a study of T-cell reconstitution after alpha-beta-depleted transplantation in children. Unique molecular identifiers tagged the TCRbeta library. Each CDR3 protein gets one entry after TCRdb re-called the PCR reads with MiXCR. Of some 600,000 distinct CDR3 sequences detected, 16% appear once; the ten largest clones hold 0.8% to 1.1%. The sample was PBMCs from the stem cell graft donor, taken from the stem cell graft. Every receptor here comes from a human donor who donated a stem cell graft to a child with acute myeloid leukemia.

This clonotype occurred many times. This sequence joins TRBV18 and TRBJ2-7, with 7 positions matching TRBD1. This CDR3 has 14 amino acids. Germline CDR1 KGHSH, CDR2 LQKENI. Trimming cost V 0 bases and J 4 bases; bases outside gene matches: 3. CDR3 protein: CASSPPLDRYEQYV. DNA of the CDR3: TGTGCCAGCTCACCACCTTTGGACAGGTACGAGCAGTACGTC.

This clonotype was observed a handful of times. The V call is TRBV7-9, the J call TRBJ2-1; D may be TRBD1 (6 bases). With 5 bases removed from V and 6 bases from J, the gap between germline ends came to 11 bases. Germline V gives CDR1 SEHNR, CDR2 FQNEAQ (reference sequence). The CDR3 loop spans 13 amino acids. The CDR3 DNA sequence: TGTGCCAGCAGCGGGGGCAAGGGCAATGAGCAGTTCTTC. This sequence encodes CASSGGKGNEQFF.

This clonotype has ten or more counts. This CDR3 fails to terminate in the conserved phenylalanine or tryptophan, so it likely reflects a read error. Because the CDR3's place on the DNA is in doubt, the DNA is left out and the CDR3 is given as listed by TCRdb. The rearrangement joins TRBV5-1 to TRBJ1-1; the table's D call of TRBD1 was not tested on the DNA. Germline V gives CDR1 SGHRS, CDR2 YFSETQ. A total of 9 residues make up the CDR3, ends included. CDR3 in amino acids: CASSLRDRG.

The rearrangement uses TRBV7-2 and TRBJ1-2, with 10 bases identical to TRBD1. J was trimmed by 3 bases and V by 5 bases; bases with no gene match: 6. The CDR3 is 15 amino acids. Germline values: CDR1 SGHTA, CDR2 FQGNSA. CDR3 sequence reads: CASSTRQGAYYGYTF. The CDR3 nucleotides are TGTGCCAGCAGCACTCGACAGGGGGCCTACTATGGCTACACCTTC.

This rearrangement joins TRBV20-1 to TRBJ2-6, with TRBD2 matching over 9 bases. Germline-derived CDR1 and CDR2 are DFQATT and SNEGSKA (reference sequence). The ends lost 3 bases at V and 0 bases at J; junction bases unmatched: 12. The CDR3 sequence is 19 residues long. CDR3 sequence (DNA): TGCAGTGCTAGCCCCCTAGCGGGACGCCGAAGCTCTGGGGCCAACGTCCTGACTTTC. Translated: CSASPLAGRRSSGANVLTF.

This clonotype came up many times. DNA of the CDR3: TGTGCCAGCAGCCCCCGGAAGAACACTGAAGCTTTCTTT. It translates to CASSPRKNTEAFF. The V and J genes are TRBV12-3 or TRBV12-4 and TRBJ1-1; D not certain. Deletions cut 6 bases from V and 1 base from J, with 9 bases between. The CDR3 is 13 residues long.

The sample holds many counts of this clonotype. This sequence joins TRBV7-9 and TRBJ2-1; D gene ambiguous. Germline CDR1 reads SEHNR; CDR2 reads FQNEAQ (reference sequence). V lost 7 bases and J 0 bases, leaving 7 bases between the germline ends. The CDR3 is 13 amino acids. The CDR3 spells CASIIGSYNEQFF. The CDR3 bases are TGTGCCAGCATCATCGGCTCCTACAATGAGCAGTTCTTC. The entire variable domain, with the rest obtained from reference TRBV7-9 and TRBJ2-1, is as follows: DTGVSQNPRHKITKRGQNVTFRCDPISEHNRLYWYRQTLGQGPEFLTYFQNEAQLEKSRLLSDRFSAERPKGSFSTLEIQRTEQGDSAMYLCASIIGSYNEQFFGPGTRLTVL.

This clonotype was seen ten or more times. This chain connects TRBV20-1 to TRBJ1-1; D is possibly TRBD1 (6 bases). V was cut by 6 bases and J by 0 bases, with 14 bases left in between. This CDR3 comprises 14 residues. Per the germline V gene, CDR1 is DFQATT and CDR2 is SNEGSKA (reference sequence). CDR3 residues: CSALGTFLNTEAFF. In DNA form, the CDR3 reads TGCAGTGCCCTAGGGACATTTTTGAACACTGAAGCTTTCTTT.

This clonotype has ten or more counts. V usage is TRBV20-1 and J usage is TRBJ1-6; a weak D match, TRBD1 (5 bases). V was clipped by 3 bases and J by 6 bases, with 9 bases between them. The germline V gene has CDR1 DFQATT and CDR2 SNEGSKA (reference sequence). The CDR3 sequence is 13 residues long. This chain's CDR3 is CSARVGPNSPLHF. The CDR3 DNA reads TGCAGTGCTAGGGTGGGACCTAATTCACCCCTCCACTTT.

The rearrangement uses TRBV7-7 and TRBJ2-5, with 7 bases that match TRBD2. CDR3 length equals 15 residues. Unmatched junction bases numbered 11, after V lost 5 bases and J lost 5 bases. Germline V gene data show CDR1 as SSHAT and CDR2 as FNYEAQ (reference sequence). Here the CDR3 reads CASSPGPLAVETQYF. The CDR3 DNA follows: TGTGCCAGCAGCCCAGGGCCTCTAGCGGTCGAGACCCAGTACTTC.

This clonotype has just a few counts. The CDR3 DNA reads as TGTGCCAGCAGCTTAGTAAGTTCCGGGAACACTGAAGCTTTCTTT. This codes for CASSLVSSGNTEAFF. The rearrangement links TRBV7-9 to TRBJ1-1; D is unclear. CDR1 SEHNR and CDR2 FQNEAQ come from the germline V gene (reference sequence). V was pared by 1 base and J by 1 base, with 10 bases between. The CDR3 runs to 15 residues.

This clonotype occurred a few times. The chain couples TRBV24-1 to TRBJ2-3; no firm D call. Germline values: CDR1 KGHDR, CDR2 SFDVKD. V was shortened by 9 bases and J by 4 bases, with 13 bases between the two germline ends. The CDR3 covers 13 residues. DNA of the CDR3: TGTGCCACCGGCGGATATAACGCAGATACGCAGTATTTT. Amino acids: CATGGYNADTQYF.

This clonotype occurred many times. The rearrangement joins TRBV9 to TRBJ1-4, with TRBD1 matching over 7 bases. Germline assignment: CDR1 SGDLS and CDR2 YYNGEE. J lost 7 bases, V lost 0 bases, and 6 bases had no gene match. The CDR3 is 15 amino acids. CDR3 coding DNA: TGTGCCAGCAGCGTAGACGGGACAGATAGTGAAAAACTGTTTTTT. It yields the protein CASSVDGTDSEKLFF.

This clonotype appeared many times. The chain is built from TRBV6-1 and TRBJ2-1; TRBD2 aligns across 11 bases. Germline CDR1 MNHNS, CDR2 SASEGT. CDR3 length: 17 amino acids. With V trimmed by 6 bases and J by 5 bases, 12 bases remained unmatched. As DNA, the CDR3 is TGTGCCAGCAGAAAGTGGGCTAGCGGGGGGACAGACAATGAGCAGTTCTTC. Amino acids: CASRKWASGGTDNEQFF.

This clonotype has just a few counts. The V and J genes are TRBV5-5 and TRBJ2-7; unclear D gene. Trimming took off 3 bases at V and 0 bases at J, with 19 bases between the two ends. CDR3 length equals 17 residues. The germline V gene has CDR1 SGHKS and CDR2 YYEKEE (reference sequence). The CDR3 sequence is CASSSPPSVKLSYEQYF. DNA for the CDR3: TGTGCCAGCAGCTCCCCTCCGTCAGTGAAACTCTCCTACGAGCAGTACTTC.

J is TRBJ1-1 and V is TRBV11-2; D unresolved. V was pared by 2 bases and J by 6 bases, with 13 bases between. The CDR3 is 14 residues long. The germline V gene encodes CDR1 SGHAT and CDR2 FQNNGV. DNA for the CDR3: TGTGCCAGCAGCTTACAGGCAGGTTCGGCTGAAGCTTTCTTT. Translated, it gives CASSLQAGSAEAFF.

This clonotype came up a few times. The V call is TRBV6-2 or TRBV6-3, the J call TRBJ1-1, with a weak D call TRBD1 (5 bases). This CDR3 is 14 amino acids long. Between the trimmed V and J ends, which lost 3 bases and 1 base, there was a span of 9 bases. From germline, CDR1 is MNHEY and CDR2 SVGEGT. The CDR3 loop reads CASSYQGPNTEAFF. The CDR3 region has the DNA TGTGCCAGCAGTTATCAGGGACCGAACACTGAAGCTTTCTTT.

Notes on this clonotype: At one end, the junction sequence differs from germline, possibly due to a read error. This chain links TRBV7-2 with TRBJ1-6; D is undetermined. The CDR3 consists of 15 residues. From germline, CDR1 is SGHTA and CDR2 FQGNSA. CDR3 DNA: TGTGCCAGCAGCTTATTAGCTGGATTTAATTCACCCCTCGACTTT. It translates to CASSLLAGFNSPLDF. The variable domain in full, with the rest retrieved from reference TRBV7-2 and TRBJ1-6, is GAGVSQSPSNKVTEKGKDVELRCDPISGHTALYWYRQSLGQGLEFLIYFQGNSAPDKSGLPSDRFSAERTGGSVSTLTIQRTQQEDSAVYLCASSLLAGFNSPLDFGNGTRLTVT.